The T cell receptor beta chain described here comes from a study of cytotoxic CD8 clonotypes in ibrutinib-treated CLL. A word on this clone: Its antigen is unknown.

Trimming cost V 3 bases and J 3 bases, with 6 bases left between them. The CDR3 covers 13 residues. Germline V gene lookup returns CDR1 SGDLS and CDR2 YYNGEE. Sequenced by immunoSEQ multiplex PCR; TCRdb stores in-frame clones only, minus some. Among more than 110,000 clones listed, about 70% were seen once. Points from the study as a whole: Clonality grew at ibrutinib response; at progression, it decreased back toward baseline.

This receptor was taken from a human donor with chronic lymphocytic leukemia. This specimen consisted of PBMCs, obtained after 24 months of ibrutinib treatment. The chain employs TRBV9 and TRBJ1-4; no reliable D call. In DNA, the CDR3 is TGTGCCAGCAGCGGACCGGCTAATGAAAAACTGTTTTTT. Its protein is CASSGPANEKLFF.